Each of the 3 T cell receptor beta chains below was sequenced from the same sample in a study of cytomegalovirus exposure and HLA in healthy donors. The PCR made use of 60 Vbeta and 13 Jbeta primers. The data were produced by immunoSEQ multiplex PCR, yet TCRdb's version contains in-frame clones alone and is incomplete. The sample lists about 190,000 clones, over 80% occurring once. Sequenced: PBMCs. These receptors were taken from a man aged 35-49 years in good health and CMV-seropositive.

The chain uses TRBV6-6 and TRBJ2-3, with TRBD2 as a possible D gene (6 bases). The V end was cut by 9 bases, the J end by 4 bases, with 17 bases between. The CDR3 loop spans 14 amino acids. The germline V gene encodes CDR1 MNHNY and CDR2 SVGAGI (reference sequence). The CDR3 loop reads CARGRDWPADTQYF. The CDR3 DNA follows: TGTGCCAGGGGACGGGACTGGCCGGCAGATACGCAGTATTTT.

The chain links TRBV28 to TRBJ2-7, with 9 positions matching TRBD1. CDR3 length: 14 residues. Looked up from germline, CDR1 is MDHEN and CDR2 is SYDVKM. V was pared by 6 bases and J by 3 bases, with 6 bases of the junction left unmatched. The CDR3 sequence is CASRIGQGSYEQYF. CDR3 nucleotides: TGTGCCAGCAGAATCGGACAGGGGAGCTACGAGCAGTACTTC.

CDR3 in DNA: TGTGCCTGGACAGGGGACCCCTACGAGCAGTACTTC. Its translation: CAWTGDPYEQYF. The chain combines TRBV30 with TRBJ2-7; a possible D gene is TRBD1 (6 bases). V lost 4 bases and J lost 2, with 9 bases in between. The CDR3 sequence is 12 residues long. Germline V CDR1 and CDR2: GTSNPN, SVGIG (reference sequence).